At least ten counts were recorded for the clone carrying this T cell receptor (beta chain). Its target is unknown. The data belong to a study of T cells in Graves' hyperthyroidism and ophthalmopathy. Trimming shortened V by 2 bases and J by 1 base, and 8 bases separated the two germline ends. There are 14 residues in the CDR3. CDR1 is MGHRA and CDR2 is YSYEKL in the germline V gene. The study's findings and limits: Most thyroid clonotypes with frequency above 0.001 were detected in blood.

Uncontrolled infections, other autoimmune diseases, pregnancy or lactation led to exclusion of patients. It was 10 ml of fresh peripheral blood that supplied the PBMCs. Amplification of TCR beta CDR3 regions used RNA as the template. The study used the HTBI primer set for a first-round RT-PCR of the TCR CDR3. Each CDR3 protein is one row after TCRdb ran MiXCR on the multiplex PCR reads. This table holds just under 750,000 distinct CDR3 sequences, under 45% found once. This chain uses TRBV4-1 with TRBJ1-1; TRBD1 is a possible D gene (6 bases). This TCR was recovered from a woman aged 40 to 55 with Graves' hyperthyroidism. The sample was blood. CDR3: CASSQPGQNTEAFF. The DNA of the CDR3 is TGCGCCAGCAGCCAACCGGGACAGAACACTGAAGCTTTCTTT.